The rows below give T cell receptor beta chains drawn from one sample of a study of blood T cell repertoires in COVID-19. Profiling relied on immunoSEQ multiplex PCR, and the TCRdb table lists in-frame clones only, not all of them. Of some 200,000 clones listed, 86% are singletons. The sample taken for sequencing was PBMCs or T cells enriched from blood (not recorded which). All receptors come from a woman in her fifties or sixties in a cohort exposed to, infected with or recovered from COVID-19 (not recorded which). The CDR3 runs from the conserved cysteine through the conserved F or W. D genes are given only for firm matches. A clone size is listed for some rows: how often the clone was seen (once, few, many), or a class if it is expanded.

TRBV7-9	.	.	TRBJ1-6	TGTGCCAGCAGCTTACAGGGTGGGTCACCCCTCCACTTT	CASSLQGGSPLHF
TRBV5-1	.	TRBD2	TRBJ2-1	TGCGCCAGCAGCTTAAACGCCGGGGGGGCCGTCGATGAGCAGTTCTTC	CASSLNAGGAVDEQFF
TRBV7-9	.	TRBD1	TRBJ1-1	TGTGCCAGCAGCCCAAAGGGACAGGGGGCGACTGAAGCTTTCTTT	CASSPKGQGATEAFF
TRBV5-1	.	TRBD2	TRBJ2-7	TGCGCCAGCAGCTTGGCGCCCATAGCGGGGGGGCCGTTTTACGAGCAGTACTTC	CASSLAPIAGGPFYEQYF
TRBV11-2	.	.	TRBJ1-3	TGTGCCAGCAGCTTATTCCAGGCAGCTGGAAACACCATATATTTT	CASSLFQAAGNTIYF
TRBV7-3	.	TRBD1	TRBJ1-1	TGTGCCAGCAGCCGACAGGGGGGGGGCACTGAAGCTTTCTTT	CASSRQGGGTEAFF
TRBV18	.	TRBD2	TRBJ2-3	TGTGCCAGCTCCCCGGGACTAGCGGGGGTAATAGGCACAGATACGCAGTATTTT	CASSPGLAGVIGTDTQYF
TRBV2	.	.	TRBJ1-5	TGTGCCAGCTCCCCCGGGGGGGTTCAGAATCAGCCCCAGCATTTT	CASSPGGVQNQPQHF
TRBV19	.	.	TRBJ1-2	TGTGCCAGTAGTTGGGACTTCTATGGCTACACCTTC	CASSWDFYGYTF
TRBV6-5	.	.	TRBJ1-5	TGTGCCAGCAGTTCCGGGGTTCAGCCCCAGCATTTT	CASSSGVQPQHF
TRBV28	.	.	TRBJ1-2	TGTGCCAGCAGTTTGGAAGCGGGTAACTATGGCTACACCTTC	CASSLEAGNYGYTF
TRBV7-2	.	.	TRBJ1-2	TGTGCCAGCAGCTTAGTGGAGGGGCACTATGGCTACACCTTC	CASSLVEGHYGYTF
TRBV5-5	.	TRBD1	TRBJ1-1	TGTGCCAGCAGCTTGGCCTTGGGACAGGGTTCATTCTTT	CASSLALGQGSFF
TRBV28	few	.	TRBJ1-6	TGTGCCAGCAGTTTTTTGAGGGGAGGGAATTCACCCCTCCACTTT	CASSFLRGGNSPLHF
TRBV3-1/TRBV3-2	.	TRBD2	TRBJ2-1	TGTGCCAGCAGCAGTAGCGGGGGGGCAAGAAATGAGCAGTTCTTC	CASSSSGGARNEQFF
TRBV7-9	.	.	TRBJ1-6	TGTGCCAGCAGCGTACAGGGAGGGGGTATTATGGCCCTCCACTTT	CASSVQGGGIMALHF
TRBV6-5	.	.	TRBJ1-1	TGTGCCAGCAGCGGACAGTCGATGAACACTGAAGCTTTCTTT	CASSGQSMNTEAFF
TRBV15	.	.	TRBJ1-2	TGTGCCACCAGAAATGGAGGGGTGAGCGGCTACACCTTC	CATRNGGVSGYTF
TRBV3-1/TRBV3-2	once	TRBD1	TRBJ2-4	TGTGCCAGCAGCCTCGGACAGGGTATAGCCAAAAACATTCAGTACTTC	CASSLGQGIAKNIQYF
TRBV9	.	.	TRBJ2-5	TGTGCCAGCAGCGTGGGGCCCCAACAAGAGACCCAGTACTTC	CASSVGPQQETQYF
TRBV19	.	.	TRBJ1-1	TGTGCCAGTAGTATAAATCCCGGAGGGAACACTGAAGCTTTCTTT	CASSINPGGNTEAFF
TRBV5-1	.	TRBD1	TRBJ1-3	TGCGCCAGCAGCTTGGAACGGACAGGGTCTGGAAACACCATATATTTT	CASSLERTGSGNTIYF
TRBV28	once	.	TRBJ2-5	TGTGCCAGCAGTTATCCCGGGGAGACCCAGTACTTC	CASSYPGETQYF
TRBV9	.	.	TRBJ2-7	TGTGCCAGCAGCACCCCGACTACCCTGCTGAGGTTC	CASSTPTTLLRF
TRBV19	.	TRBD1	TRBJ1-6	TGTGCCAGTAGTATTCCGGGACAGGGCATTTATTCACCCCTCCACTTT	CASSIPGQGIYSPLHF
TRBV19	.	.	TRBJ1-5	TGTGCCAGTAGTCGCGTAGGGGGTAGCAATCAGCCCCAGCATTTT	CASSRVGGSNQPQHF